What follows is one T cell receptor (beta chain) and its context. The antigen remains unidentified. V gave up 3 bases and J gave up 5 bases, with 10 bases separating them. This CDR3 contains 13 residues. Germline V gene sequence: CDR1 MNHEY, CDR2 SMNVEV (reference sequence). This entry belongs to a study of shared clonotypes between healthy human individuals. Study in general: Donors had three CD4 naive, three CD4 memory, two CD8 naive and one CD8 memory plate apiece. The study, taken as a whole, reports: Between several donors, naive CD4 clonotypes were shared at a level of around 4.9%.

Some clones are missing from TCRdb's copy, which holds only in-frame ones; the method was immunoSEQ multiplex PCR. The repertoire holds roughly 1,500,000 clones, with 98% as singletons. Sequencing was carried out using naive CD4+ T cells sorted from blood. Subset: CD45RA+ positively selected. The chain joins TRBV27 to TRBJ1-1; D gene ambiguous. The sequence came from a man in his thirties or forties in good health. For the CDR3, the DNA is TGTGCCAGCAGTTTTAGGGAAATTACTGAAGCTTTCTTT. Its protein product is CASSFREITEAFF.